This T cell receptor (beta chain) was documented in a study of T cells after yellow fever vaccination. This clonotype has ten or more counts. Its antigen is not identified. Study-wide points: Subsequent to the booster, the majority of primary-vaccination clones reappeared (around 96% CD4, approximately 90% CD8).

For TCR, cDNA came from 5'RACE template switching, which added a universal primer site and UMIs. TCRdb independently ran MiXCR on the 5' RACE reads; one entry per CDR3 protein. The table lists 500,000 to 650,000 distinct CDR3 sequences, roughly an eighth of them singletons. Looked up from germline, CDR1 is MDHEN and CDR2 is SYDVKM. The CDR3 sequence is 14 residues long. Trimming pared 6 bases from V and 3 bases from J, leaving 12 bases between. The sample consisted of PBMCs, taken on the day of the yellow fever booster vaccination. The TCR sequence derives from a man aged 25-45 years who received the YFV17D yellow fever vaccine. The chain recombines TRBV28 with TRBJ2-1; no clear D gene. This CDR3 reads CASRAPNSYNEQFF. CDR3 coding DNA: TGTGCCAGCAGGGCGCCAAATAGCTACAATGAGCAGTTCTTC.